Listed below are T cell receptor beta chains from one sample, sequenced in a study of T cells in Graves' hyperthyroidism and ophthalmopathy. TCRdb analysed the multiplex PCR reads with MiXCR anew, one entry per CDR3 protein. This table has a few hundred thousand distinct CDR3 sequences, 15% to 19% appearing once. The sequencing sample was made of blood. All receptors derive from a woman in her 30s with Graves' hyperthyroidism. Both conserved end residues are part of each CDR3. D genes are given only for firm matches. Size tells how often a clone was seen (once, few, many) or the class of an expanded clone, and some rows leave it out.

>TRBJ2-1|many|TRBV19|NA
TGTGCCAGTAGTGCCCCACAGTCCTCCTACAATGAGCAGTTCTTC
CASSAPQSSYNEQFF
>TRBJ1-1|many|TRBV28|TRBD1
TGTGCCAGCAGTTTGGGGGGACAGGCGGGTGAAGCTTTCTTT
CASSLGGQAGEAFF
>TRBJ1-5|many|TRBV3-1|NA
TGTGCCAGCAGCCAAGTTGGGTTTGATCGGCCCCAGCATTTT
CASSQVGFDRPQHF
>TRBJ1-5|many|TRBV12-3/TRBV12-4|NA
TGTGCCAGCAGTTTACAGGGTTATCAGCCCCAGCATTTT
CASSLQGYQPQHF
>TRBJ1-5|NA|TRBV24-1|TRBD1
TGTGCCACCAGTGATCGGACAGGGTATCAGCCCCAGCATTTT
CATSDRTGYQPQHF
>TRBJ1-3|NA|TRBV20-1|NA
TGCAGTGCTAGAGCCGGAGGAATCGACACCATATATTTT
CSARAGGIDTIYF
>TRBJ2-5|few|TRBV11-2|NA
TGCGCCAGCAGCCAAGTTGGGGGATCAGAGACCCAGTACTTC
CASSQVGGSETQYF
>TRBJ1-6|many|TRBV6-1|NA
TGTGCCAGCAGACTAACCCGGAGCTCCTATAATTCACCCCTCCACTTT
CASRLTRSSYNSPLHF
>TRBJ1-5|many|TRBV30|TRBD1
TGTGCCTGGAGTGATCCCCGGGACAGCTATAGCAATCAGCCCCAGCATTTT
CAWSDPRDSYSNQPQHF
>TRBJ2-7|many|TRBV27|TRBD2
TGTGCCAGCGGGAGTAGGCGGCGGGCGGGAGAAGGGACCTACGAGCAGTACTTC
CASGSRRRAGEGTYEQYF